The T cell receptor (beta chain) described here comes from a study of PD-1 blockade in classical Hodgkin lymphoma (dated by TCRdb to about 2020). Looking at the study overall: Nivolumab dosing was 3 mg/kg intravenously every 2 weeks, continuing until either disease progression or unacceptable toxicity. A peripheral blood immune signature of response to PD-1 blockade in classical Hodgkin lymphoma was defined using TCR beta sequencing and CyTOF. What the work shows at the level of the full study, not this receptor alone: Lower diversity was observed in patients in whom nivolumab was started less than 1 year after ASCT, and these patients were excluded from later analyses so that confounding by immune reconstitution would be avoided. The study was restricted to a single clinical trial cohort, and the causes of repertoire differences, possibly disease activity or prior therapy, were left undefined. CD4+ but not CD8+ TCR diversity rose significantly by C4D1 (p=0.0027 vs p=0.16), most apparent in complete responders (p=0.02). Baseline TCR diversity was reported to be lower in newly diagnosed patients than in healthy donors and to be lower still in relapsed/refractory patients. Trial patients with a complete response had baseline diversity similar to that of newly diagnosed patients, while partial responders and progressors had significantly lower diversity.

The Qiagen DNeasy kit was used to extract genomic DNA from unsorted PBMCs and from the negatively selected CD4+ and CD8+ fractions. Amplification of TCR beta CDR3 regions was done by immunoSEQ multiplex PCR with primers that anneal to V and J segments. A synthetic immune receptor repertoire was used to minimize amplification bias, and remaining bias was computationally removed after sequencing. On the study's bioinformatics: Custom Python scripts were used to quantify repertoire diversity as the Shannon entropy index. Unsorted, CD4+ and CD8+ repertoires were analyzed separately, except in combined analyses where CD4+ and CD8+ sequences were merged in silico. Clonal expansion was defined as a frequency increase of at least 2-fold after treatment compared with C1D1, and clones undetected at baseline were assigned a pseudocount of 0.5. Clones with 0 or 1 copy at C1D1 were defined as singleton clones, while clones with 2 or more copies were defined as non-singleton clones. Clones expanded in unsorted samples were assigned a CD4+, CD8+ or unknown annotation through matching of protein sequences in sorted samples from the same patient. Wilcoxon tests were applied to paired samples to test diversity changes from C1D1 to C4D1. The clones in this table, taken by TCRdb from immuneACCESS, are in-frame only. Not every clone is retained; where verified, under half of the shortfall comes from an unresolved V gene, and the cause of the rest is unknown. The V and J calls and clone size are taken from that table; D and trimming were inferred from the DNA. This sample is represented by under 25,000 clones; roughly 71% of them were singletons. The ten largest make up 15% to 20% of the sample.

Germline trimming amounts to 7 bases on V and 2 bases on J, with 9 as the count of junction bases outside the gene matches. The CDR1 and CDR2 encoded by the germline V gene are SQVTM and ANQGSEA. From its cysteine to its phenylalanine, the CDR3 spans 14 amino acids. Only CDR3 DNA remains: 42 bases, in frame from the first base. In regard to this clone: The target of this receptor is not known. Per-base qualities were not stored, and no clone one base away is much larger.

Taken with the paper, the label for time point translates to: cycle 4 day 1 (C4D1), after six to seven weeks of nivolumab. All trial patients had relapsed after autologous stem cell transplantation, with cohorts A, B and C differing in prior brentuximab vedotin exposure. The trial cohort included 50 or so patients with relapsed/refractory classical Hodgkin lymphoma, and each patient had a best overall response of complete response, partial response or progressive disease. Single-agent nivolumab was administered to trial patients in the multi-cohort phase II CheckMate 205 trial. An independent review committee assessed best overall response by applying the 2007 International Working Group response criteria. Trial PBMCs were collected just before the start of nivolumab (C1D1) and during therapy at cycle 2 day 1 and cycle 4 day 1. Peripheral blood was collected in 8 mL Vacutainer Cell Preparation Tubes, from which PBMCs were isolated by centrifugation and then cryopreserved.

This TCR was sampled from a human donor with classical Hodgkin lymphoma. The source material was peripheral blood mononuclear cells (PBMCs), sampled before the fourth cycle of nivolumab. The V and J segments used are TRBV29-1 and TRBJ2-3; 7 central nucleotides agree with TRBD1. The nucleotide sequence reads as follows: TGCAGCGGGGTATGGGGACAGTCCACAGATACGCAGTATTTT. This codes for CSGVWGQSTDTQYF.